This T cell receptor beta chain is drawn from a study of blood T cell repertoires in COVID-19. In the study overall: Italy, Spain and the United States were the sources of the convalescent and acute COVID-19 samples.

The CDR3 is 13 residues long. Trimming left V 1 base short and J 4 bases short, with 7 bases between. CDR1 SEHNR and CDR2 FQNEAQ come from the germline V gene (reference sequence). Some clones are missing from TCRdb's copy, which holds only in-frame ones; the method was immunoSEQ multiplex PCR. The data hold under 250,000 clones, with more than 65% observed a single time. Sequenced input: peripheral blood. The chain couples TRBV7-9 to TRBJ1-2; D remains ambiguous. The TCR was taken from an older woman with acute or convalescent COVID-19. The CDR3 here is CASSLDSGYGYTF. In nucleotides, the CDR3 is TGTGCCAGCAGCTTAGATTCAGGCTATGGCTACACCTTC.